This T cell receptor beta chain emerged from a study of OX40 agonist ivuxolimab in advanced cancers. Some clones are missing from TCRdb's copy, which holds only in-frame ones; the method was immunoSEQ multiplex PCR. The sample has roughly 91,000 clones, about 96% seen once. The CDR3 has 13 amino acids. Trimming removed 5 bases from V and 1 base from J, with 8 bases in between. Germline V gene lookup returns CDR1 SGHTA and CDR2 FQGTGA. The sequence came from an adult with an advanced solid tumor such as melanoma, head and neck, liver or kidney cancer. The material sequenced was CD4+ or CD8+ T cells sorted from blood, taken in a trial of the OX40 agonist ivuxolimab. The chain has TRBV7-3 and TRBJ1-1; no reliable D call. In DNA, the CDR3 is TGTGCCAGCAGCAATACACCGAACACTGAAGCTTTCTTT. Amino acid sequence: CASSNTPNTEAFF.